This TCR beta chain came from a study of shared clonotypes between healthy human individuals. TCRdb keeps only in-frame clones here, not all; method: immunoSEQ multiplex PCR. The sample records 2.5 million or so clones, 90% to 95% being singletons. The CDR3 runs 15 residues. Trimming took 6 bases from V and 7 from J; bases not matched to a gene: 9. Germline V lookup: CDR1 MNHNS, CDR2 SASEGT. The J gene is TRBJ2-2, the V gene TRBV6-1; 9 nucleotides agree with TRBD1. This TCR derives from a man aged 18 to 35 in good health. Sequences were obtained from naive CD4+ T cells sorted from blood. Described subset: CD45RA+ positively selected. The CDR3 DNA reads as TGTGCCAGCAGGAACAGGGGGCTTTTAGGCGGGGAGCTGTTTTTT. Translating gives CASRNRGLLGGELFF.